This T cell receptor beta chain comes out of a study of CD8 T cells in Susac syndrome. With random hexamers, about 0.45 to 1 ug RNA was reverse transcribed. TCR beta CDR3 was amplified by immunoSEQ covering 54 Vbeta and 13 Jbeta. Each CDR3 protein is one row after TCRdb ran MiXCR on the immunoSEQ multiplex PCR reads. The table has about 140,000 distinct CDR3 sequences, approximately 95% seen once. Sequencing of TCR beta covered CD8+ and CD4+ T cells obtained from blood. Germline CDR1 SGDLS, CDR2 YYNGEE. With 0 bases removed from V and 4 bases from J, the gap between germline ends came to 10 bases. The CDR3 runs to 14 residues.

The chain employs TRBV9 and TRBJ1-2; no definite D call. The clonotype comes from a human donor with Susac syndrome. The specimen was CD4+ T cells from PBMCs. The CDR3 loop reads CASSVDEGRYGYTF. The CDR3 DNA reads TGTGCCAGCAGCGTAGACGAGGGCCGCTATGGCTACACCTTC.